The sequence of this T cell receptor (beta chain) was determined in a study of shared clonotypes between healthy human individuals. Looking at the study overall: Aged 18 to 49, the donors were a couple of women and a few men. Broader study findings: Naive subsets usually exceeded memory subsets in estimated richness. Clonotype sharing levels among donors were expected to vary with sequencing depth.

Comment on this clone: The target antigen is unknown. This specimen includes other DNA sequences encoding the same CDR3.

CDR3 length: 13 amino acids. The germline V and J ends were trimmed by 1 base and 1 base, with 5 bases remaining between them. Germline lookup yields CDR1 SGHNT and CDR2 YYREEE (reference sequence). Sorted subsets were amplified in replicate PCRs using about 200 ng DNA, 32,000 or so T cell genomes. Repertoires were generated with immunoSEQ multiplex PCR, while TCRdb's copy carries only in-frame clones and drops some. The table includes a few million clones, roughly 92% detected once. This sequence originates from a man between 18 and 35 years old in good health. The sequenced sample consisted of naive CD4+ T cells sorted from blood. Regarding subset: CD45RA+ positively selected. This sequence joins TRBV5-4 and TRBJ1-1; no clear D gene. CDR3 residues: CASSLFQNTEAFF. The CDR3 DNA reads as TGTGCCAGCAGCTTGTTCCAGAACACTGAAGCTTTCTTT.